A single sample is the source of the 15 T cell receptor beta chains below, sequenced in a study of control samples from healthy donors and cancer patients. Profiled with immunoSEQ multiplex PCR; TCRdb holds only in-frame clones, not every one. The data show 90,000 to 130,000 clones, approximately 84% seen once. Sequenced input: blood. The receptors shown here come from a man aged 18 to 29 in good health.

CDR3 coding DNA: TGTGCCAGTAGGCCGGGACAGGGCAGGGGCGGGGAGCTGTTTTTT. Translation: CASRPGQGRGGELFF. The chain couples TRBV19 to TRBJ2-2; 9 bases agree with TRBD1. This CDR3 spans 15 amino acids. J was trimmed by 7 bases and V by 6 bases; bases with no gene match: 9. From germline, CDR1 is LNHDA and CDR2 SQIVND (reference sequence).

The CDR3 reads CASSLGGDWAYEQYV. Written as DNA, the CDR3 is TGTGCCAGCAGCTTAGGAGGGGACTGGGCCTACGAGCAGTACGTC. This chain uses TRBV7-2 with TRBJ2-7; maybe TRBD2 (6 bases). The V end was cut by 1 base, the J end by 2 bases, with 12 bases between. This CDR3 comprises 15 residues. The germline V gene encodes CDR1 SGHTA and CDR2 FQGNSA.

The chain uses TRBV5-1 and TRBJ1-2; D is uncertain. Trimming took 4 bases from V and 3 from J, leaving 25 bases between them. Germline CDR1 reads SGHRS; CDR2 reads YFSETQ. The length of the CDR3 is 18 residues. CDR3 sequence reads: CASSPPGGRAPPDYGYTF. CDR3 DNA sequence: TGCGCCAGCAGCCCTCCCGGAGGAAGGGCGCCCCCTGACTATGGCTACACCTTC.

V and J are TRBV14 and TRBJ1-2, with 10 bases lining up with TRBD1. V dropped 4 bases and J dropped 4; count of bases not matched to a gene: 9. This CDR3 comprises 16 residues. Germline values: CDR1 SGHDN, CDR2 FVKESK. CDR3 amino acids: CASSRTGTGASYGYTF. The DNA for the CDR3 is TGTGCCAGCAGCCGAACCGGGACAGGGGCCTCCTATGGCTACACCTTC.

The chain employs TRBV24-1 and TRBJ2-2; D is possibly TRBD2 (6 bases). Germline CDR1 KGHDR, CDR2 SFDVKD. Trimming pared 0 bases from V and 2 bases from J, leaving 9 bases between. This CDR3 spans 16 amino acids. CDR3 sequence (DNA): TGTGCCACCAGTGATTTGGGGACTGCCAACACCGGGGAGCTGTTTTTT. Its protein product is CATSDLGTANTGELFF.

Note on this clone: Other DNA sequences in the same sample also yield this CDR3. This chain links TRBV28 with TRBJ2-7, with TRBD2 matching over 10 bases. V lost 4 bases, J lost 2 bases, and 5 bases stayed unmatched. The CDR3 runs to 15 residues. Germline V gene sequence: CDR1 MDHEN, CDR2 SYDVKM. CDR3: CASSSASGGTYEQYF. In DNA form, the CDR3 reads TGTGCCAGCAGTTCCGCTAGCGGGGGAACCTACGAGCAGTACTTC. The full variable domain, rest sourced from reference TRBV28 and TRBJ2-7, is DVKVTQSSRYLVKRTGEKVFLECVQDMDHENMFWYRQDPGLGLRLIYFSYDVKMKEKGDIPEGYSVSREKKERFSLILESASTNQTSMYLCASSSASGGTYEQYFGPGTRLTVT.

This clone appeared a single time. The chain joins TRBV19 to TRBJ1-1, with 7 bases aligning to TRBD1. CDR1 is LNHDA, CDR2 SQIVND, per germline (reference sequence). The CDR3 extends over 15 amino acids. Unmatched junction bases numbered 11, after V lost 4 bases and J lost 6 bases. In nucleotides, the CDR3 is TGTGCCAGTAGTACCAAGGACAGGTGGATCGCTGAAGCTTTCTTT. Translating gives CASSTKDRWIAEAFF.

The chain links TRBV10-2 to TRBJ1-2; 8 bases align to TRBD1. CDR3 size: 16 residues. V shed 0 bases, J shed 5 bases, and the junction held 8 bases outside the gene matches. The germline gives CDR1 WSHSY, CDR2 SAAADI. In DNA, the CDR3 is TGCGCCAGCAGTGAGTCGACGACAGGGGCGCAATATGGCTACACCTTC. This translates into CASSESTTGAQYGYTF.

The V call is TRBV5-5, the J call TRBJ1-1; D possibly corresponds to TRBD1 (6 bases). In germline, CDR1 is SGHKS, CDR2 YYEKEE (reference sequence). The V end was cut by 2 bases, the J end by 5 bases, with 10 bases between. This CDR3 is built from 13 residues. This chain's CDR3 is CASSLQGWTEAFF. For the CDR3, the DNA is TGTGCCAGCAGCTTACAGGGTTGGACTGAAGCTTTCTTT.

The chain uses TRBV4-3 and TRBJ1-3, with TRBD1 matching 7 bases. With 4 bases clipped from V and 4 bases from J, the junction kept 7 bases outside the gene matches. The CDR3 is 15 residues long. The germline CDR1 and CDR2 sequences are LGHNA and YSLEER. In nucleotides, the CDR3 is TGCGCCAGCAGCCGAGGAACAGGGGCGGGAAACACCATATATTTT. Protein sequence: CASSRGTGAGNTIYF.

The chain combines TRBV29-1 with TRBJ1-6; a possible D gene is TRBD1 (6 bases). Looked up from germline, CDR1 is SQVTM and CDR2 is ANQGSEA. The CDR3 runs 13 residues. With 7 bases removed from V and 7 bases from J, the gap between germline ends came to 14 bases. The CDR3 spells CSAADSVNSPLHF. The CDR3 coding sequence is TGCAGCGCCGCGGACAGCGTCAATTCACCCCTCCACTTT.

This sequence joins TRBV5-1 and TRBJ1-2; 9 bases are a match to TRBD1. Trimming cost V 4 bases and J 5 bases; bases outside gene matches: 3. The CDR3 covers 13 residues. Germline loops: CDR1 SGHRS, CDR2 YFSETQ. CDR3 nucleotide sequence: TGCGCCAGCAGCGGGACAGGGACTTATGGCTACACCTTC. Translated, it gives CASSGTGTYGYTF.

The chain uses TRBV10-3 and TRBJ1-1, with TRBD1 identical over 10 bases. This CDR3 has 15 residues. Germline CDR1 reads ENHRY; CDR2 reads SYGVKD. J was trimmed by 3 bases and V by 6 bases; bases with no gene match: 7. The CDR3 loop is CAIRPQGQGHTEAFF. CDR3 nucleotides: TGTGCCATCAGGCCCCAGGGACAGGGGCACACTGAAGCTTTCTTT.

This chain links TRBV27 with TRBJ2-5, with a possible D match to TRBD2 (6 bases). V was clipped by 3 bases and J by 4 bases, with 12 bases between them. This CDR3 is 14 amino acids long. Looked up from germline, CDR1 is MNHEY and CDR2 is SMNVEV (reference sequence). CDR3 sequence reads: CASSFGVGGETQYF. CDR3 in DNA: TGTGCCAGCAGTTTTGGGGTCGGGGGAGAGACCCAGTACTTC.

V and J are TRBV4-2 and TRBJ1-6; the D is unclear. CDR3 size: 15 residues. Germline values: CDR1 LGHNA, CDR2 YNFKEQ. V lost 4 bases and J lost 14, with 21 bases in between. CDR3 loop: CASSPSRTAPRALHF. The CDR3 DNA follows: TGTGCCAGCAGCCCGAGCCGCACAGCTCCTAGGGCCCTCCACTTT.